One and the same sample provided the 16 T cell receptor beta chains below, sequenced in a study of blood T cell repertoires in COVID-19. Data came from immunoSEQ multiplex PCR; TCRdb stores just in-frame clones and leaves some out. Of about 250,000 clones listed, about 91% were seen once; the top ten hold about 5.9%. Source material: peripheral blood. The receptors derive from a woman aged 25-40 years with COVID-19, enrolled during active disease.

The chain is built from TRBV29-1 and TRBJ1-2, with 7 positions matching TRBD1. The CDR3 runs to 14 residues. Trimming cost V 1 base and J 5 bases; bases outside gene matches: 7. Germline V gives CDR1 SQVTM, CDR2 ANQGSEA. The CDR3: CSVEGRGLRYGYTF. In DNA form, the CDR3 reads TGCAGCGTTGAAGGGAGGGGGCTTCGTTATGGCTACACCTTC.

The V gene is TRBV11-2, the J gene TRBJ1-6; D unclear. Germline V gene sequence: CDR1 SGHAT, CDR2 FQNNGV. The CDR3 length is 14 residues. Deletions cut 3 bases from V and 5 bases from J, with 8 bases between. CDR3 protein: CASSFQPNNSPLHF. The DNA of the CDR3 is TGTGCCAGCAGCTTTCAACCTAATAATTCACCCCTCCACTTT.

Turning to this clone: This CDR3 is also generated by other DNA sequences in the sample. V usage is TRBV29-1 and J usage is TRBJ2-2; weak D call: TRBD1 (5 bases). Looked up from germline, CDR1 is SQVTM and CDR2 is ANQGSEA. The CDR3 extends over 13 amino acids. Trimming removed 4 bases from V and 1 base from J, with 7 bases in between. Here the CDR3 reads CSVVRGNTGELFF. The CDR3 DNA follows: TGCAGCGTTGTAAGGGGGAACACCGGGGAGCTGTTTTTT.

V usage is TRBV10-3 and J usage is TRBJ1-1, with 9 bases lining up with TRBD1. The CDR3 sequence is 15 residues long. Germline CDR1 and CDR2: ENHRY and SYGVKD. V was pared by 7 bases and J by 5 bases, with 11 bases of the junction left unmatched. CDR3 nucleotides: TGTGCCATCAAAAGTCGGGGACAGGGTAGGACTGAAGCTTTCTTT. Protein product: CAIKSRGQGRTEAFF.

The chain employs TRBV11-2 and TRBJ1-5; 8 nucleotides line up with TRBD1. In germline, CDR1 is SGHAT, CDR2 FQNNGV. V lost 5 bases to trimming and J lost 6 bases; unmatched junction nucleotides: 3. This CDR3 is built from 13 residues. In nucleotides, the CDR3 is TGTGCCAGCAGCCGGACAGGGACTCAGCCCCAGCATTTT. This gives the protein CASSRTGTQPQHF.

V and J are TRBV29-1 and TRBJ2-1; 13 bases agree with TRBD2. Trimming removed 1 base from V and 8 bases from J; junction bases left unmatched: 5. The V gene's germline CDR1 is SQVTM and CDR2 ANQGSEA. The CDR3 has 15 residues. CDR3 sequence reads: CSVEGGTSGMDEQFF. In DNA, the CDR3 is TGCAGCGTTGAAGGTGGGACTAGCGGGATGGATGAGCAGTTCTTC.

The chain combines TRBV5-1 with TRBJ1-1, with 7 bases aligning to TRBD1. The trim removed 4 bases at V and 2 bases at J, leaving 8 bases unmatched. CDR1 is SGHRS and CDR2 is YFSETQ in the germline V gene. The CDR3 covers 15 residues. CDR3: CASSKSGTANTEAFF. DNA for the CDR3: TGCGCCAGCAGCAAATCCGGGACAGCCAACACTGAAGCTTTCTTT.

The chain joins TRBV5-6 to TRBJ2-5, with a weak D call TRBD2 (6 bases). This CDR3 comprises 16 residues. Trimming removed 2 bases from V and 5 bases from J, with 19 bases in between. The germline gives CDR1 SGHDT, CDR2 YYEEEE. The CDR3 is CASSLLTEGLGETQYF. The CDR3 nucleotides are TGTGCCAGCAGCTTACTAACGGAGGGCCTAGGGGAGACCCAGTACTTC. The complete variable domain, with remaining parts taken from reference TRBV5-6 and TRBJ2-5, reads DAGVTQSPTHLIKTRGQQVTLRCSPKSGHDTVSWYQQALGQGPQFIFQYYEEEERQRGNFPDRFSGHQFPNYSSELNVNALLLGDSALYLCASSLLTEGLGETQYFGPGTRLLVL.

In this sample, this clone turned up once. The CDR3 is CASSIRRSSYNEQFF. The CDR3 region has the DNA TGTGCCAGTAGTATTCGTCGTAGCTCCTACAATGAGCAGTTCTTC. V usage is TRBV19 and J usage is TRBJ2-1, with D uncertain. The V gene lost 3 bases and the J gene lost 0 bases, with 9 bases spanning the gap. The CDR3 has 15 residues. Germline CDR1 is LNHDA and CDR2 is SQIVND (reference sequence).

The chain couples TRBV4-1 to TRBJ1-4; TRBD1 matches 9 bases. In germline, CDR1 is MGHRA, CDR2 YSYEKL. J lost 12 bases, V lost 4 bases, and 15 bases had no gene match. The CDR3 extends over 16 amino acids. In nucleotides, the CDR3 is TGCGCCAGCAGCCGGCAACAGGGGGCAGTTAGGCAGGAACTGTTTTTT. This sequence encodes CASSRQQGAVRQELFF.

This sequence joins TRBV6-5 and TRBJ1-4; D ambiguous. The ends were cut back, 2 bases at V and 6 bases at J, with 10 bases in the middle. The CDR3 extends over 14 amino acids. The V gene's germline CDR1 is MNHEY and CDR2 SVGAGI. The CDR3 DNA follows: TGTGCCAGCAGTTACGGCAGGTTCGATGAAAAACTGTTTTTT. Amino acid sequence: CASSYGRFDEKLFF.

The rearrangement links TRBV3-1 (or the pseudogene TRBV3-2) to TRBJ2-7, with D possibly matching TRBD2 (5 bases). CDR3 length equals 15 residues. The ends were cut back, 4 bases at V and 1 base at J, with 14 bases in the middle. The germline CDR1 and CDR2 sequences are LGHDT and YNNKEL (reference sequence). The CDR3 is CASSPGIGRSYEQYF. The CDR3 coding sequence is TGTGCCAGCAGCCCGGGAATTGGCAGGTCCTACGAGCAGTACTTC.

The chain carries TRBV7-2 and TRBJ2-5, with D possibly TRBD2 on 6 matching bases. CDR1 SGHTA and CDR2 FQGNSA come from the germline V gene. Trimming pared 3 bases from V and 0 bases from J, leaving 17 bases between. There are 17 residues in the CDR3. The CDR3 DNA reads as TGTGCCAGCAGCTTTAGGCGGGGAGGAACGTACCAAGAGACCCAGTACTTC. Residues: CASSFRRGGTYQETQYF. The full variable domain, with the rest looked up from reference TRBV7-2 and TRBJ2-5, is GAGVSQSPSNKVTEKGKDVELRCDPISGHTALYWYRQSLGQGLEFLIYFQGNSAPDKSGLPSDRFSAERTGGSVSTLTIQRTQQEDSAVYLCASSFRRGGTYQETQYFGPGTRLLVL.

V and J are TRBV4-3 and TRBJ2-3, with 9 bases lining up with TRBD1. Trimming took 0 bases from V and 4 from J; bases not matched to a gene: 5. The CDR3 length is 16 residues. The germline V gene encodes CDR1 LGHNA and CDR2 YSLEER. CDR3 amino acids: CASSQDLTGGPDTQYF. DNA for the CDR3: TGCGCCAGCAGCCAAGATCTAACAGGGGGCCCAGATACGCAGTATTTT.

This chain uses TRBV10-3 with TRBJ1-5; possible D gene TRBD1, 6 bases. This CDR3 contains 14 residues. V was cut by 0 bases and J by 10 bases, with 13 bases left in between. From germline, CDR1 is ENHRY and CDR2 SYGVKD. CDR3 loop: CAISESSGAHPQHF. CDR3 in DNA: TGTGCCATCAGTGAGTCGTCAGGGGCTCATCCCCAGCATTTT.

This chain connects TRBV23-1 to TRBJ2-3; 12 bases align to TRBD1. TRBV23-1 is recorded as an ORF, its role being uncertain. The junction had 4 bases not matched to a gene; V was cut back by 2 bases and J by 7 bases. This CDR3 has 15 amino acids. CDR3 sequence reads: CASSQSGTGGNTQYF. CDR3 sequence (DNA): TGCGCCAGCAGTCAAAGTGGGACAGGGGGCAATACGCAGTATTTT.